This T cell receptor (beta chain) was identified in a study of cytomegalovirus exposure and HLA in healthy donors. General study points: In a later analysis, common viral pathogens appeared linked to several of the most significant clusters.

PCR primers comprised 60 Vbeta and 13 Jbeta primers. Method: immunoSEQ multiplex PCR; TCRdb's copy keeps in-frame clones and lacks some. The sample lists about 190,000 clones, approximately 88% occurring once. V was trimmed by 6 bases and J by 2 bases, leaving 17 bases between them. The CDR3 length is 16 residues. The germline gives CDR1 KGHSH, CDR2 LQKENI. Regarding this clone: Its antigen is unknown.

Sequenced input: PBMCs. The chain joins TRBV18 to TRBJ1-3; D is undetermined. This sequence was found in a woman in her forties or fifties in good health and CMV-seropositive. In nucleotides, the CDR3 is TGTGCCAGCTCCCTCAAGCCTCCTTCGACTGGAAACACCATATATTTT. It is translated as CASSLKPPSTGNTIYF. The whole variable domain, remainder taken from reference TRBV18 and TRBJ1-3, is NAGVMQNPRHLVRRRGQEARLRCSPMKGHSHVYWYRQLPEEGLKFMVYLQKENIIDESGMPKERFSAEFPKEGPSILRIQQVVRGDSAAYFCASSLKPPSTGNTIYFGEGSWLTVV.